This T cell receptor (beta chain) is drawn from a study of blood T cell repertoires in COVID-19 (dated by TCRdb to about 2020). General notes on the study: Samples covering the acute and convalescent phases of COVID-19 were provided by collaborators in the United States, Italy and Spain. The material from the prospective study consisted of cDNA or gDNA derived from T cells, B-cell-depleted T cells, or PBMCs. Deeply sampled blood TCRbeta repertoires from subjects exposed to, actively infected with, or recovered from COVID-19 were included in the dataset. The repertoires were released in a freely available public database meant as a resource for research on the immune response to SARS-CoV-2. Samples came from the ongoing ImmuneRACE study (first 160 participants) plus 1,254 subjects from 6 global collaborators. The sample metadata nearly always contained a de-identified subject ID, COVID-19 status, age in years and sex. Where available, HLA class I and class II types were obtained from metadata supplied by the sample provider rather than from assay-based typing.

The CDR3 has 15 amino acids, counting the end cysteine and phenylalanine. Just the 45-base CDR3 DNA is kept, in frame starting at base 1. The V and J ends are trimmed by 4 bases and 7 bases, leaving 15 bases between them. CDR1 and CDR2 (SGHDT, YYEEEE) derive from the germline V gene. Turning to this clone: The antigen it binds to is not known. Base-call qualities are not available, and no considerably larger clone is one nucleotide away.

TCRbeta CDR3 regions were amplified from genomic DNA using the immunoSEQ Assay, a bias-controlled multiplex PCR. The study's own analysis went as follows. Within the assay, amplification of reference gene primers was used to estimate how many nucleated cells each sample contained. To quantify the absolute abundance of each unique TCRbeta CDR3 rearrangement, sequence reads were collapsed and filtered. For each sample, productive Simpson clonality was calculated by taking the square root of Simpson's diversity index across productive rearrangements. The table comes from immuneACCESS by way of TCRdb, which keeps in-frame sequences with V and J called. Part of the clones is missing from these tables; in studies checked, under half for an unresolved V gene and the rest for unknown reasons. That table gives V, J and clone size, and the DNA gave D and trimming. This sample comprises hundreds of thousands of clones, 85% to 90% of them detected only once. The top ten constitute roughly 1.1% of the sample.

Participants in the prospective study were enrolled through a virtual design, were aged roughly 18 to 100 years, and lived in roughly 24 United States geographic areas. Cohort assignment in the prospective study relied on participant-reported clinical history from a screening survey and a study questionnaire. Recovered participants in ImmuneRACE Cohort 3 were defined as having two consecutive negative NP/OP PCR tests, clearance from a healthcare professional, or resolution of symptoms. Mobile phlebotomists in the prospective study collected whole blood, serum and a nasopharyngeal or oropharyngeal swab from every participant. Participants in the prospective study had the option to provide additional blood draws and questionnaires over a roughly 2-month period. Before DNA extraction, blood samples from the prospective study were shipped at room temperature or frozen. Overall study results and their limits: The amount of clinical and demographic metadata varied by source and participant and was provided uncurated.

The source of this sequence is a man in his thirties or forties who had recovered from COVID-19. The V gene is TRBV5-6 and the J gene is TRBJ1-6; matching of 5 bases hints at TRBD1 as the D gene. Sequencing was performed on PBMCs or T cells enriched from blood (not recorded which). The nucleotide sequence reads TGTGCCAGCAGCGTGTCGGGACTACTGAATTCACCCCTCCACTTT. This gives the protein CASSVSGLLNSPLHF.